This T cell receptor (beta chain) was found in a study of cytotoxic CD8 clonotypes in ibrutinib-treated CLL. Study findings and constraints: Samples from sustained-remission and progressing patients were taken at different times. Contraction or stability on treatment was seen for public clonotypes, which were uncommon. T-cell clonality at baseline went above that of age-matched healthy donors and rose and fell with circulating CD8+ T-cell counts.

The assay was immunoSEQ multiplex PCR, and TCRdb's table has in-frame clones only and misses some. This sample has tens of thousands of clones, with roughly 50% found just once. V lost 1 base, J lost 4 bases, and 23 bases lay in between. The CDR3 sequence is 18 residues long. Germline CDR1 SGHRS, CDR2 YFSETQ. For this clone: Its antigen remains unidentified.

This sequence joins TRBV5-1 and TRBJ1-2; D might be TRBD1 (5 bases). The receptor comes from a human donor with chronic lymphocytic leukemia. Sample: PBMCs, taken after 12 months of ibrutinib treatment. The CDR3 nucleotides are TGCGCCAGCAGCTTGTGGGCTAGTCGCGGGGGGAACATCTATGGCTACACCTTC. This sequence encodes CASSLWASRGGNIYGYTF.